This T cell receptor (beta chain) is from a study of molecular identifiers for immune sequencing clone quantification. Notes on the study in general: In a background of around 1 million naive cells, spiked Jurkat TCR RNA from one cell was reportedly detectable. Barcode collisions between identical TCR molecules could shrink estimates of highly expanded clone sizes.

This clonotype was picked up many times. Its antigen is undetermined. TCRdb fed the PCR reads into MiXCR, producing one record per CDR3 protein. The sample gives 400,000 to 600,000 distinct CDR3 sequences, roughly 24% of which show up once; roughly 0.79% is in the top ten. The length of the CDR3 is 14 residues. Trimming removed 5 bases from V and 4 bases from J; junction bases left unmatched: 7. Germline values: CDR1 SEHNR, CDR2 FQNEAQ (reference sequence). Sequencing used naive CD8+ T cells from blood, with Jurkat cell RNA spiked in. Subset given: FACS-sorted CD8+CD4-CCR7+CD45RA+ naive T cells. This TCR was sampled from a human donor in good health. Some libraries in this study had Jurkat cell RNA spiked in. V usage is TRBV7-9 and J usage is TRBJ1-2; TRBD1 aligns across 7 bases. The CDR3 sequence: CASSPTGSSYGYTF. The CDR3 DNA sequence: TGTGCCAGCAGCCCGACAGGGTCCTCCTATGGCTACACCTTC.